The 6 T cell receptor beta chains below were found in one sample sequenced in a study of OX40 agonist ivuxolimab in advanced cancers. Profiled with immunoSEQ multiplex PCR; TCRdb holds only in-frame clones, not every one. The table has about 35,000 clones, roughly 80% seen once; the top ten hold roughly 20%. This material consisted of CD4+ or CD8+ T cells sorted from blood, taken in a trial of the OX40 agonist ivuxolimab. Receptors were obtained from an adult with an advanced solid tumor such as melanoma, head and neck, liver or kidney cancer.

The gene calls are TRBV5-4 and TRBJ1-2, with TRBD1 identical over 9 bases. The J segment lost 8 bases and the V segment lost 4 bases, leaving 9 bases of the junction unmatched. CDR1 and CDR2 from the germline V gene are SGHNT and YYREEE (reference sequence). CDR3 length equals 14 residues. The CDR3 coding sequence is TGTGCCAGCAGCGTATATACAGGGGGCAACGGCTACACCTTC. This codes for CASSVYTGGNGYTF.

This clone was picked up one time. This chain uses TRBV4-1 with TRBJ2-4; 7 positions agree with TRBD1. The V and J ends lost 1 base and 5 bases, in that order; junction bases with no gene match: 8. The CDR3 totals 16 residues. Germline loops: CDR1 MGHRA, CDR2 YSYEKL. The DNA for the CDR3 is TGCGCCAGCAGCCAAGTCCAGGGGGTTGGGGAAAACATTCAGTACTTC. Protein product: CASSQVQGVGENIQYF.

The rearrangement joins TRBV4-1 to TRBJ1-1, with unresolved D. This CDR3 region has 14 residues. The V and J ends lost 4 bases and 0 bases respectively, with 9 bases between them. CDR1 and CDR2 from the germline V gene are MGHRA and YSYEKL. The CDR3 reads CASSPQTVNTEAFF. CDR3 nucleotide sequence: TGCGCCAGCAGCCCTCAGACTGTGAACACTGAAGCTTTCTTT.

The chain combines TRBV27 with TRBJ2-6, with 8 nucleotides matching TRBD1. The CDR3 extends over 18 amino acids. The V gene's germline CDR1 is MNHEY and CDR2 SMNVEV (reference sequence). V trimming: 5 bases; J trimming: 2 bases; junction bases outside the gene matches: 11. CDR3 DNA: TGTGCCAGCAGTCTTATAGGGCAGGGGGCGACTGGGGCCAACGTCCTGACTTTC. Translation: CASSLIGQGATGANVLTF. Full variable domain (outside the CDR3, taken from reference TRBV27 and TRBJ2-6): EAQVTQNPRYLITVTGKKLTVTCSQNMNHEYMSWYRQDPGLGLRQIYYSMNVEVTDKGDVPEGYKVSRKEKRNFPLILESPSPNQTSLYFCASSLIGQGATGANVLTFGAGSRLTVL.

The V and J genes are TRBV28 and TRBJ2-2, with D perhaps matching TRBD1 (6 bases). The V end lost 1 base, the J end lost 4 bases, and 10 bases lay between the germline ends. Per germline, CDR1 MDHEN and CDR2 SYDVKM. The CDR3 covers 15 residues. CDR3 protein: CASSLLETGTGELFF. In DNA form, the CDR3 reads TGTGCCAGCAGTTTATTAGAGACAGGCACCGGGGAGCTGTTTTTT.

V is TRBV2 and J is TRBJ2-7; D remains ambiguous. Trimming took 5 bases from V and 1 from J, leaving 6 bases between them. CDR3 length equals 12 residues. The V gene's germline CDR1 is SNHLY and CDR2 FYNNEI. The CDR3 protein is CASSQVSYEQYF. The CDR3 DNA follows: TGTGCCAGCAGTCAAGTTTCCTACGAGCAGTACTTC.